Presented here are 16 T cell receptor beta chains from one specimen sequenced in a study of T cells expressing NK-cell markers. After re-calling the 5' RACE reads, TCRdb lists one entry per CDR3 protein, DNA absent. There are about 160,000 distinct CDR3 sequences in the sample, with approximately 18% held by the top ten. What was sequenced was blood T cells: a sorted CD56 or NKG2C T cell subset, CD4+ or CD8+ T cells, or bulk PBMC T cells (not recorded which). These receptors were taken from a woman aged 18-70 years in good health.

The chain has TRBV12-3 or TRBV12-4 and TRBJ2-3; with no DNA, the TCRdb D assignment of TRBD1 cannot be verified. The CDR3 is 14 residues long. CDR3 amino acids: CASSPGGSRDTQYF.

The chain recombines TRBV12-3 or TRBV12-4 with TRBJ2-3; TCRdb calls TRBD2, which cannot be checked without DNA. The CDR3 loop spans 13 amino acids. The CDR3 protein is CASGGRGADTQYF.

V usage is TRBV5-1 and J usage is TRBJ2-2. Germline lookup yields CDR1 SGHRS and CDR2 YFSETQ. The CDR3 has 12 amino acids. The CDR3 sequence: CASSFTAGELFF.

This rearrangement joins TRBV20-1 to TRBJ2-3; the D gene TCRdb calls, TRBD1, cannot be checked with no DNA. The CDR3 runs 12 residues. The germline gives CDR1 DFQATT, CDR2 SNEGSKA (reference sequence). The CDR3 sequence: CSAKGQKDTQYF.

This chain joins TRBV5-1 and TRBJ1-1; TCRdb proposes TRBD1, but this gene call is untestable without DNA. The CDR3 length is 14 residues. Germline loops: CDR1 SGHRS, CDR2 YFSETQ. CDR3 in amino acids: CASTEGAGNTEAFF.

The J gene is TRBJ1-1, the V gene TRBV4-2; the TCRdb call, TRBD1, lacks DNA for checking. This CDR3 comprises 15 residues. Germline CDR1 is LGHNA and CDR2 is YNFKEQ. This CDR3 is CASSLSRGGVTEAFF.

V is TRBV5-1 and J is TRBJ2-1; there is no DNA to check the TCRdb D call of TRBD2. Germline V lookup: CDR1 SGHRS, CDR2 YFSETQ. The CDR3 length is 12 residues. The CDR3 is CASSSTLDEQFF. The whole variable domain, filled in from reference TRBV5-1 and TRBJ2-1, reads KAGVTQTPRYLIKTRGQQVTLSCSPISGHRSVSWYQQTPGQGLQFLFEYFSETQRNKGNFPGRFSGRQFSNSRSEMNVSTLELGDSALYLCASSSTLDEQFFGPGTRLTVL.

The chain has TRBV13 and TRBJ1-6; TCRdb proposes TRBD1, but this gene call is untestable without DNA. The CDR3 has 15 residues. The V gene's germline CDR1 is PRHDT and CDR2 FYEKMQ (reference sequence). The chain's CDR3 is CASSQGTGDNSPLHF.

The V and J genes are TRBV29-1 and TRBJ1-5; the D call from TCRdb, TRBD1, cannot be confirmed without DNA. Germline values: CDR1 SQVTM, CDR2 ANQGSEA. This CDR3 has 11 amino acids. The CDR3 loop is CSVGQHQPQHF.

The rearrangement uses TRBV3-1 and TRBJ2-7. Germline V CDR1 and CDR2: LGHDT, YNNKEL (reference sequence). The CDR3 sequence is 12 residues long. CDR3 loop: CASSHPTGEQYF.

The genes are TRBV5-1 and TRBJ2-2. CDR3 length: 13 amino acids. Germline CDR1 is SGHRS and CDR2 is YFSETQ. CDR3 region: CASRLGLTGELFF.

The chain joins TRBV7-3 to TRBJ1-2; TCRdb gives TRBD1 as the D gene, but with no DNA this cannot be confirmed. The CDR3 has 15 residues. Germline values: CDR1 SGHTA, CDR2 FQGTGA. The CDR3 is CASSLRPTGGIGYTF.

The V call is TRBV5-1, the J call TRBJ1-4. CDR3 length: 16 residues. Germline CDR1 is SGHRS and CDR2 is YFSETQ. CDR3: CASSFGTYRTNEKLFF.

The CDR3 sequence is CASSPDGNYGYTF. The gene calls are TRBV3-1 and TRBJ1-2. The CDR3 contains 13 residues. Germline V gives CDR1 LGHDT, CDR2 YNNKEL (reference sequence).

CDR3 region: CASRDDHEGLYGYTF. The V and J genes are TRBV5-1 and TRBJ1-2; without DNA, the TCRdb call of TRBD1 cannot be checked. The CDR3 contains 15 residues. The V gene's germline CDR1 is SGHRS and CDR2 YFSETQ.

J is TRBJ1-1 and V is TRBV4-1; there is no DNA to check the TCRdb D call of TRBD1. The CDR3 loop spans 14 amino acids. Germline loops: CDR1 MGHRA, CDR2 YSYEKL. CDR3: CASSQDRGFTEAFF.